Listed here are 9 T cell receptor beta chains from one sample, sequenced in a study of blood T cell repertoires in COVID-19. Here immunoSEQ multiplex PCR was the method, and the copy in TCRdb shows in-frame clones only, minus some. The table lists roughly 290,000 clones, 75% to 90% of them singletons. Material for sequencing was PBMCs or T cells enriched from blood (not recorded which). The receptors were gathered from a woman in her 30s who had recovered from COVID-19.

The rearrangement uses TRBV5-4 and TRBJ1-1; possible D gene TRBD1, 6 bases. The V end lost 3 bases, the J end lost 1 base, and 13 bases lay between the germline ends. CDR1 SGHNT and CDR2 YYREEE come from the germline V gene (reference sequence). The CDR3 is made up of 15 amino acids. In DNA, the CDR3 is TGTGCCAGCAGCTCGGGTTTAGGGGGGAACACTGAAGCTTTCTTT. Translating it yields CASSSGLGGNTEAFF.

The chain recombines TRBV29-1 with TRBJ1-2; no clear D gene. Germline CDR1 SQVTM, CDR2 ANQGSEA. The CDR3 covers 13 residues. The ends were cut back, 5 bases at V and 1 base at J, with 11 bases in the middle. In DNA, the CDR3 is TGCAGCGTTCCGAGACAAGATAACTATGGCTACACCTTC. It encodes CSVPRQDNYGYTF.

The chain is built from TRBV5-1 and TRBJ1-2; D uncertain. The germline V gene has CDR1 SGHRS and CDR2 YFSETQ. The CDR3 length is 12 residues. Trimming left V 0 bases short and J 5 bases short, with 5 bases between. The CDR3 nucleotides read TGCGCCAGCAGCTTGGAACAGTATGGCTACACCTTC. This translates into CASSLEQYGYTF.

J is TRBJ2-3 and V is TRBV5-4, with D maybe TRBD1 (7 bases). This CDR3 spans 16 amino acids. The V gene lost 0 bases and the J gene lost 0 bases, with 11 bases spanning the gap. Per germline, CDR1 SGHNT and CDR2 YYREEE (reference sequence). CDR3 nucleotides: TGTGCCAGCAGCTTGGTGGCAGGGGGGAGCACAGATACGCAGTATTTT. This gives the protein CASSLVAGGSTDTQYF.

The chain carries TRBV27 and TRBJ1-1, with a weak D call TRBD1 (5 bases). Trimming cost V 6 bases and J 1 base, with 12 bases left between them. Per the germline V gene, CDR1 is MNHEY and CDR2 is SMNVEV (reference sequence). CDR3 length: 14 amino acids. Here the CDR3 DNA reads TGTGCCAGCAGCAGACGAGACAGGAACACTGAAGCTTTCTTT. It yields the protein CASSRRDRNTEAFF.

CDR3 in amino acids: CASSQAQLHENIQYF. CDR3 nucleotides: TGTGCCAGCAGCCAAGCGCAACTCCACGAGAACATTCAGTACTTC. This rearrangement joins TRBV3-1 (or the pseudogene TRBV3-2) to TRBJ2-4; D gene uncertain. V lost 1 base, J lost 7 bases, and 14 bases lay in between. The germline gives CDR1 LGHDT, CDR2 YNNKEL (reference sequence). The CDR3 has 15 amino acids.

The chain links TRBV5-1 to TRBJ2-3; 9 nucleotides align to TRBD1. The ends lost 5 bases at V and 2 bases at J; junction bases unmatched: 18. Per the germline V gene, CDR1 is SGHRS and CDR2 is YFSETQ. The CDR3 is 19 residues long. The CDR3 sequence: CASSFGQGTIRTSTDTQYF. The CDR3, as DNA: TGCGCCAGCAGTTTCGGACAGGGGACGATCAGAACTTCCACAGATACGCAGTATTTT. Full variable domain (missing parts from reference TRBV5-1 and TRBJ2-3): KAGVTQTPRYLIKTRGQQVTLSCSPISGHRSVSWYQQTPGQGLQFLFEYFSETQRNKGNFPGRFSGRQFSNSRSEMNVSTLELGDSALYLCASSFGQGTIRTSTDTQYFGPGTRLTVL.

The rearrangement links TRBV4-1 to TRBJ1-2; 8 nucleotides line up with TRBD1. V lost 4 bases and J lost 4; bases outside the gene matches: 11. The CDR3 spans 16 residues. Germline V lookup: CDR1 MGHRA, CDR2 YSYEKL. CDR3 residues: CASSPTTQGGFYGYTF. Written as DNA, the CDR3 is TGCGCCAGCAGCCCCACCACACAGGGGGGATTCTATGGCTACACCTTC.

CDR3 protein: CASSLGTTDRTDTQYF. Here the CDR3 DNA reads TGTGCCAGCAGCTTAGGGACTACTGATCGCACAGATACGCAGTATTTT. The chain joins TRBV7-9 to TRBJ2-3; D is perhaps TRBD2 (6 bases). This CDR3 spans 16 amino acids. Germline values: CDR1 SEHNR, CDR2 FQNEAQ (reference sequence). Trimming pared 1 base from V and 1 base from J, leaving 12 bases between.